Below are 22 T cell receptor beta chains sequenced from a single sample in a study of Ad26.COV2.S vaccination and SARS-CoV-2 variants (dated by TCRdb to the early 2020s). Taken with the paper, the label for treatment or condition translates to: over 15 received Ad26.COV2.S at low or high dose, single or two shots; a few received placebo; per-sample allocation not given. For vaccine and placebo recipients, repertoires were sequenced using samples collected on day 63 after the first injection. To prepare the library, the immunoSEQ multiplex PCR assay was applied. What TCRdb holds here is the immuneACCESS table cut down to in-frame rearrangements. Part of the clones is not present; checked against another copy, under half of the missing clones reflect an unresolved V gene, and the others are unexplained. This sample gives hundreds of thousands of clones in total; 80% to 90% of them show up just once. The biggest ten clones account for about 1.5% of the sample.

The sequencing used peripheral blood, collected in a trial of Ad26.COV2.S vaccine versus placebo. These receptors were taken from a person aged 18-65 years who received the Ad26.COV2.S COVID-19 vaccine or a placebo.

This clone has just one count. The rearrangement links TRBV7-9 to TRBJ2-6, with unresolved D. The length of the CDR3 is 14 residues. The germline V gene encodes CDR1 SEHNR and CDR2 FQNEAQ (reference sequence). V was shortened by 8 bases and J by 0 bases, with 8 bases between the two germline ends. CDR3 sequence reads: CASYSDSGANVLTF. The CDR3 DNA sequence: TGTGCCAGCTACAGTGACTCTGGGGCCAACGTCCTGACTTTC.

The chain joins TRBV6-5 to TRBJ2-7, with 8 bases that match TRBD2. Losses at the gene ends were 4 bases for V and 1 base for J; bases not matched to a gene: 6. The CDR3 spans 15 residues. Germline V gene sequence: CDR1 MNHEY, CDR2 SVGAGI. The CDR3 loop is CASSSTLAGSYEQYF. The DNA for the CDR3 is TGTGCCAGCAGTTCTACTCTAGCGGGTTCCTACGAGCAGTACTTC.

The rearrangement joins TRBV5-1 to TRBJ1-4, with TRBD1 identical over 10 bases. CDR1 and CDR2 from the germline V gene are SGHRS and YFSETQ. CDR3 length: 15 residues. The trim removed 0 bases at V and 8 bases at J, leaving 4 bases unmatched. The CDR3 DNA reads TGCGCCAGCAGCTTGGAGGGACAGGGGAAGGAAAAACTGTTTTTT. It translates to CASSLEGQGKEKLFF.

The table lists this clone with a count of one. CDR3 bases: TGTGCCAGCAGCTTGTGGCCGGGGACGGGAACAGATACGCAGTATTTT. Amino acid sequence: CASSLWPGTGTDTQYF. The rearrangement uses TRBV5-6 and TRBJ2-3; either TRBD1 or TRBD2 may fit D (5 bases each). CDR3 length: 16 amino acids. Germline V gene data show CDR1 as SGHDT and CDR2 as YYEEEE. V was pared by 1 base and J by 3 bases, with 15 bases between.

V is TRBV30 and J is TRBJ2-1, with 7 nucleotides matching TRBD2. This CDR3 has 15 amino acids. Looked up from germline, CDR1 is GTSNPN and CDR2 is SVGIG (reference sequence). The V gene end was trimmed by 0 bases and the J gene end by 5 bases; junction bases not matched to a gene: 7. The CDR3 DNA follows: TGTGCCTGGAGTGTTACCGGACTAGTCCACAATGAGCAGTTCTTC. Protein sequence: CAWSVTGLVHNEQFF.

This CDR3 reads CASSSRAGQFNEQFF. In DNA form, the CDR3 reads TGTGCCAGCAGCAGCAGGGCCGGACAGTTCAATGAGCAGTTCTTC. This rearrangement joins TRBV3-1 (or the pseudogene TRBV3-2) to TRBJ2-1; D perhaps matches TRBD1 (6 bases). V lost 5 bases and J 6 bases, leaving 17 bases between the germline ends. The CDR3 is 15 amino acids. The germline V gene has CDR1 LGHDT and CDR2 YNNKEL (reference sequence).

Here the CDR3 DNA reads TGTGCCTGGATGCCCAATGGCAGGGGGAACACTGAAGCTTTCTTT. This codes for CAWMPNGRGNTEAFF. This chain uses TRBV30 with TRBJ1-1; possible D gene TRBD1, 6 bases. The V gene's germline CDR1 is GTSNPN and CDR2 SVGIG (reference sequence). CDR3 length: 15 residues. V was trimmed by 4 bases and J by 1 base, leaving 16 bases between them.

The rearrangement links TRBV27 to TRBJ2-5; 9 bases map to TRBD2. This CDR3 contains 12 residues. Unmatched junction bases numbered 0, after V lost 6 bases and J lost 4 bases. Germline V gene data show CDR1 as MNHEY and CDR2 as SMNVEV (reference sequence). The CDR3 DNA reads TGTGCCAGCAGGACTAGCGGAGAGACCCAGTACTTC. This encodes CASRTSGETQYF.

The CDR3 sequence: CASSTRTSGDQETQYF. CDR3 bases: TGTGCCAGCAGCACCCGGACTAGCGGGGACCAAGAGACCCAGTACTTC. The chain couples TRBV11-3 to TRBJ2-5, with 12 bases lining up with TRBD2. Germline CDR1 SGHNT, CDR2 YENEEA. Trimming cost V 5 bases and J 0 bases; bases outside gene matches: 4. CDR3 size: 16 residues.

The chain recombines TRBV6-5 with TRBJ2-7, with unresolved D. This CDR3 has 15 amino acids. Looked up from germline, CDR1 is MNHEY and CDR2 is SVGAGI. V gave up 3 bases and J gave up 4 bases, with 16 bases separating them. The CDR3 DNA reads TGTGCCAGCAGTTATGTGCTCGGGCCCGGGTACGAGCAGTACTTC. It codes for CASSYVLGPGYEQYF.

The rearrangement links TRBV7-9 to TRBJ2-5, with D maybe TRBD1 (6 bases). Germline CDR1 SEHNR, CDR2 FQNEAQ (reference sequence). The ends were cut back, 5 bases at V and 2 bases at J, with 9 bases in the middle. The CDR3 consists of 13 residues. CDR3 in DNA: TGTGCCAGCAGCGGCAGGGGACAAGAGACCCAGTACTTC. Its protein is CASSGRGQETQYF.

As DNA, the CDR3 is TGTGCCAGCAGCTCGAGCGGGAGTGGGGACACCGGGGAGCTGTTTTTT. Translation: CASSSSGSGDTGELFF. The chain uses TRBV3-1 (or the pseudogene TRBV3-2) and TRBJ2-2; 8 nucleotides agree with TRBD2. Germline CDR1 LGHDT, CDR2 YNNKEL (reference sequence). The CDR3 totals 16 residues. Trimming at V came to 5 bases and at J to 3 bases, leaving 8 bases not matched to a gene.

The chain carries TRBV27 and TRBJ2-1; TRBD2 aligns across 9 bases. The trim removed 9 bases at V and 3 bases at J, leaving 9 bases unmatched. Germline values: CDR1 MNHEY, CDR2 SMNVEV (reference sequence). The CDR3 extends over 15 amino acids. CDR3 bases: TGTGCCAGTAGGGTTGGGACTAGCAGCTACAATGAGCAGTTCTTC. Encoded protein: CASRVGTSSYNEQFF.

The chain joins TRBV12-3 or TRBV12-4 to TRBJ1-2; D unresolved. The CDR3 consists of 13 residues. V was clipped by 3 bases and J by 4 bases, with 9 bases between them. CDR3 sequence reads: CASSLPGVYGYTF. CDR3 coding DNA: TGTGCCAGCAGTTTGCCCGGGGTCTATGGCTACACCTTC.

CDR3 coding DNA: TGTGCCAGCAGCTACCGGGACAGGGTCTTTACCGGGGAGCTGTTTTTT. Translated, it gives CASSYRDRVFTGELFF. The V call is TRBV5-6, the J call TRBJ2-2; 9 bases map to TRBD1. CDR1 is SGHDT, CDR2 YYEEEE, per germline. CDR3 length: 16 residues. The V and J ends lost 3 bases and 5 bases, in that order; junction bases with no gene match: 8.

The chain has TRBV6-5 and TRBJ2-7; D uncertain. CDR3 length: 15 residues. Deletions cut 5 bases from V and 2 bases from J, with 16 bases between. The V gene's germline CDR1 is MNHEY and CDR2 SVGAGI. The CDR3 bases are TGTGCCAGCAGTCCTACGGGCGTCCCCACCTACGAGCAGTACTTC. It is translated as CASSPTGVPTYEQYF.

The genes are TRBV2 and TRBJ1-1; 9 positions agree with TRBD1. Losses at the gene ends were 2 bases for V and 0 bases for J; bases not matched to a gene: 7. This CDR3 has 17 amino acids. In germline, CDR1 is SNHLY, CDR2 FYNNEI. The CDR3 bases are TGTGCCAGCAGTGAAAGGGGGACAGGGTTTTTGAACACTGAAGCTTTCTTT. Translation: CASSERGTGFLNTEAFF.

CDR3 sequence reads: CASSQDATSLYEQYF. Written as DNA, the CDR3 is TGCGCCAGCAGCCAAGACGCGACTAGCCTCTACGAGCAGTACTTC. This sequence joins TRBV4-1 and TRBJ2-7, with 7 bases lining up with TRBD2. This CDR3 spans 15 amino acids. Germline V gene lookup returns CDR1 MGHRA and CDR2 YSYEKL. Unmatched junction bases numbered 5, after V lost 0 bases and J lost 3 bases.

This chain uses TRBV19 with TRBJ2-1, with D uncertain. This CDR3 spans 13 amino acids. Between the trimmed V and J ends, which lost 0 bases and 7 bases, there was a span of 7 bases. The germline V gene encodes CDR1 LNHDA and CDR2 SQIVND (reference sequence). CDR3 residues: CASSIDLGNEQFF. CDR3 bases: TGTGCCAGTAGTATAGATCTGGGGAATGAGCAGTTCTTC. The entire variable domain, with the rest obtained from reference TRBV19 and TRBJ2-1, is as follows: DGGITQSPKYLFRKEGQNVTLSCEQNLNHDAMYWYRQDPGQGLRLIYYSQIVNDFQKGDIAEGYSVSREKKESFPLTVTSAQKNPTAFYLCASSIDLGNEQFFGPGTRLTVL.

V usage is TRBV27 and J usage is TRBJ2-7, with TRBD1 as a possible D gene (6 bases). Germline assignment: CDR1 MNHEY and CDR2 SMNVEV (reference sequence). The V end was cut by 4 bases, the J end by 3 bases, with 13 bases between. CDR3 length: 14 residues. The CDR3 DNA follows: TGTGCCAGCAGTTCCACCGAACAGGGCTACGAGCAGTACTTC. Its protein product is CASSSTEQGYEQYF.

Regarding this clone: This specimen includes other DNA sequences encoding the same CDR3. V is TRBV19 and J is TRBJ1-1; D is perhaps TRBD1 (5 bases). This CDR3 has 14 residues. Trimming left V 3 bases short and J 1 base short, with 9 bases between. Germline loops: CDR1 LNHDA, CDR2 SQIVND (reference sequence). The CDR3 nucleotides read TGTGCCAGTAGTATTGGGGGATCGAACACTGAAGCTTTCTTT. Encoded protein: CASSIGGSNTEAFF.

The chain has TRBV10-3 and TRBJ2-1, with TRBD2 identical over 10 bases. Unmatched junction bases numbered 4, after V lost 1 base and J lost 4 bases. Looked up from germline, CDR1 is ENHRY and CDR2 is SYGVKD. There are 16 residues in the CDR3. The CDR3 region has the DNA TGTGCCATCAGTGAGTTAAGCGGGGGGGGATACAATGAGCAGTTCTTC. This gives the protein CAISELSGGGYNEQFF.